The entry below describes one T cell receptor (beta chain). The entry originates in a study of OX40 agonist ivuxolimab in advanced cancers. Measured with immunoSEQ multiplex PCR; TCRdb has only the in-frame clones, and not every one. The sample shows about 53,000 clones, roughly three quarters of them seen only once. The CDR3 loop spans 15 amino acids. CDR1 and CDR2 (germline): SGHRS, YFSETQ. Trimming pared 1 base from V and 9 bases from J, leaving 14 bases between. Sequencing used CD4+ or CD8+ T cells sorted from blood, obtained in a trial of the OX40 agonist ivuxolimab. This clonotype was sampled from an adult with an advanced solid tumor such as melanoma, head and neck, liver or kidney cancer. The chain carries TRBV5-1 and TRBJ1-6; D perhaps matches TRBD1 (5 bases). For the CDR3, the DNA is TGCGCCAGCAGCTTGTCCACCGGGGCTAGTTCACCCCTCCACTTT. Its protein product is CASSLSTGASSPLHF.